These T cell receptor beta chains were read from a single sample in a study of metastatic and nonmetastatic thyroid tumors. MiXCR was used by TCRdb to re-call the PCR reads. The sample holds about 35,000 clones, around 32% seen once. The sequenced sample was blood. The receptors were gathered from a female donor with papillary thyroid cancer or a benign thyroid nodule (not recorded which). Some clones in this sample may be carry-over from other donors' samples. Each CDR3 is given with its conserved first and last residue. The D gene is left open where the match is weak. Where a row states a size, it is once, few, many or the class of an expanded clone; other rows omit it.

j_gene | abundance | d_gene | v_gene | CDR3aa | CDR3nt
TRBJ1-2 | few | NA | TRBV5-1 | CASSLWVGDYGYTF | TGCGCCAGCAGCTTGTGGGTAGGCGACTATGGCTACACCTTC
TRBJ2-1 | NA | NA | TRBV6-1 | CASTPTGGSYNEQLF | TGTGCCAGCACCCCGACAGGTGGCTCCTACAATGAGCAGCTCTTC
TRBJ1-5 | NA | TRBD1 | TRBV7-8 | CASSLARTGPNQPQHF | TGTGCCAGCAGCTTAGCGAGGACAGGGCCCAATCAGCCCCAGCATTTT
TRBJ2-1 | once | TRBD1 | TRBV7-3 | CASSPQGDVQPFF | TGTGCCAGCAGCCCACAGGGGGACGTGCAGCCGTTCTTC
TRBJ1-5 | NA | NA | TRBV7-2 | CASSLSFRPDQPQHF | TGTGCCAGCAGCTTAAGCTTCCGCCCGGATCAGCCCCAGCATTTT
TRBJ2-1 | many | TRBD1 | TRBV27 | CASSPGGHEQFF | TGTGCCAGCAGCCCAGGGGGCCATGAGCAGTTCTTC
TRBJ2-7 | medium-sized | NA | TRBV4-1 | CASSQVVNYEQYF | TGCGCCAGCAGCCAAGTAGTGAACTACGAGCAGTACTTC
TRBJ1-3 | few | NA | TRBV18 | CASSPDGGHIGNTIYF | TGTGCCAGCTCACCAGACGGGGGGCATATTGGAAACACCATATATTTT
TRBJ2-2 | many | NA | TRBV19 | CASSFRKAGELFF | TGTGCCAGTAGTTTTCGTAAAGCCGGGGAGCTGTTTTTT
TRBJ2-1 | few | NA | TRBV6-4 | CASSDRARGEQVF | TGTGCCAGCAGTGACAGGGCTAGAGGGGAGCAGGTCTTC
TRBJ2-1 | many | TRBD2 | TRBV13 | CASSPPGGAYNEQFF | TGTGCCAGCAGCCCACCCGGGGGGGCTTACAATGAGCAGTTCTTC
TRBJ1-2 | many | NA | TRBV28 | CASTGNPDGYTF | TGTGCCAGTACCGGGAACCCGGATGGCTACACCTTC
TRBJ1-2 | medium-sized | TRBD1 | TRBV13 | CASSLVGTDREGF | TGTGCCAGCAGCTTAGTAGGGACCGACAGGGAAGGCTTC
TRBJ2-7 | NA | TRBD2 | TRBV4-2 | CASSQVLGLAGEQYF | TGTGCCAGCAGCCAAGTATTGGGACTAGCGGGCGAGCAGTACTTC
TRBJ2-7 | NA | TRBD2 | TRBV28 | CASCLRLAVDYEQYF | TGTGCCAGCTGTTTGCGACTAGCGGTGGACTACGAGCAGTACTTC
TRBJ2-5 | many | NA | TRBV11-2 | CASSLPLRTADQETQYF | TGTGCCAGCAGCCTCCCCTTACGTACAGCAGACCAAGAGACCCAGTACTTC
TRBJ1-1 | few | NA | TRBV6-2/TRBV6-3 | CASSLPGSVNTEAFF | TGTGCCAGCAGTTTGCCAGGGAGTGTGAACACTGAAGCTTTCTTT
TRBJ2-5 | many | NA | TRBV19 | CASSIAGQETQYF | TGTGCCAGTAGTATAGCAGGTCAAGAGACCCAGTACTTC
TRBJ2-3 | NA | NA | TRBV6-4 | CASSDRETDTQYF | TGTGCCAGCAGTGACCGGGAGACAGATACGCAGTATTTT
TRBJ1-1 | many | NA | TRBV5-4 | CASSVDSTTEAFF | TGCGCCAGCAGCGTGGACAGTACCACTGAAGCTTTCTTT
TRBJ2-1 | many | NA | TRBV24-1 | CATSGLRDPYNEQFF | TGTGCCACCAGTGGGCTCCGGGACCCTTACAATGAGCAGTTCTTC
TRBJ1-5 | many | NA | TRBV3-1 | CASSQDQASNQPQHF | TGTGCCAGCAGCCAAGATCAAGCTAGCAATCAGCCCCAGCATTTT
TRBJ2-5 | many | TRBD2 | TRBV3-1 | CASSQVVAGGMPAETQYF | TGTGCCAGCAGCCAAGTGGTAGCGGGGGGGATGCCGGCGGAGACCCAGTACTTC
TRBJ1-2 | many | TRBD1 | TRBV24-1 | CATGQSYGYTF | TGTGCCACGGGACAGAGCTATGGCTACACCTTC
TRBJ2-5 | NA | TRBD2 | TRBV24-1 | CATSGPGGEETQNF | TGTGCCACCAGTGGGCCGGGGGGTGAAGAGACCCAGAACTTC
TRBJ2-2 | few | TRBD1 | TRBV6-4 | CASSDGTGGAGELFF | TGTGCCAGCAGTGACGGAACAGGGGGCGCCGGGGAGCTGTTTTTT
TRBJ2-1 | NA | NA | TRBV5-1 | CASSLEGAGLEQFF | TGCGCCAGCAGCTTGGAGGGGGCGGGGCTTGAGCAGTTCTTC
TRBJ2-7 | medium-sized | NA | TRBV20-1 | CSAKPLESEPLEQYF | TGCAGTGCTAAACCCCTAGAATCCGAGCCCTTAGAGCAGTACTTC
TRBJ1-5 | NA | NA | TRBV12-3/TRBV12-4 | CASSPVGSNQPQQF | TGTGCCAGCAGTCCGGTGGGGAGCAATCAGCCCCAGCAATTT
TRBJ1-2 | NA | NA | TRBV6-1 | CASIRDSPAVGGYTF | TGTGCAAGCATACGGGATTCCCCCGCCGTGGGGGGCTACACCTTC
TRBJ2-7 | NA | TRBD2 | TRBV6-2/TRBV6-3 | CASSELAGASYEQYF | TGTGCCAGCAGTGAACTAGCGGGAGCCTCCTACGAGCAGTACTTC
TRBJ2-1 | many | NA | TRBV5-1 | CASSRGLSSYNEQFF | TGCGCCAGCAGCCGGGGACTTTCCTCCTACAATGAGCAGTTCTTC
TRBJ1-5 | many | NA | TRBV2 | CASMGYSNQPQHF | TGTGCCAGCATGGGTTATAGCAATCAGCCCCAGCATTTT
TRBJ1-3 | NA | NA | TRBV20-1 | CSASRGSGNTIYF | TGCAGTGCTAGTCGCGGCTCTGGAAACACCATATATTTT
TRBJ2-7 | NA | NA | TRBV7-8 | CASSLGTIVIYEQYF | TGTGCCAGCAGCCTGGGCACTATCGTAATCTACGAGCAGTACTTC
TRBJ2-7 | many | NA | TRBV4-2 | CTSSQGGDADEQYF | TGTACCAGCAGCCAAGGGGGGGACGCTGACGAGCAGTACTTC
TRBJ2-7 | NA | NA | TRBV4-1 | CASSQVAAENYEQYF | TGCGCCAGCAGCCAAGTGGCAGCAGAGAACTACGAGCAGTACTTC
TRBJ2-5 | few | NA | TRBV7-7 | CASSLEEGETQYF | TGTGCTAGCAGCTTAGAGGAGGGAGAGACCCAGTACTTC
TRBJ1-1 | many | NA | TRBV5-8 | CASSGLGYTEAFF | TGTGCCAGCAGCGGCTTAGGGTACACTGAAGCTTTCTTT
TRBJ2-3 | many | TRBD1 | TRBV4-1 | CASSRTGGSTDTQYF | TGCGCCAGCAGCCGGACAGGGGGCAGCACGGATACGCAGTATTTT
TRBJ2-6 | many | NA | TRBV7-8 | CASRAPPAEANVLTF | TGTGCCAGCAGGGCCCCCCCTGCTGAGGCCAACGTCCTGACTTTC
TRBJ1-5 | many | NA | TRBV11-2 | CASSLVLNQPQHF | TGTGCCAGCAGCTTAGTGCTCAATCAGCCCCAGCATTTT
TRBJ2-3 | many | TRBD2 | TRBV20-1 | CSARDQLADSTDTQYF | TGCAGTGCTAGAGATCAACTAGCGGATAGCACAGATACGCAGTATTTT
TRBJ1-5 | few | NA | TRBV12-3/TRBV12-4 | CASSSSGAWQPQNF | TGTGCCAGCAGCTCCTCAGGGGCTTGGCAGCCCCAGAATTTT
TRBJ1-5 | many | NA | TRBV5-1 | CASTVYSNQPQHF | TGCGCCAGCACAGTATATAGCAATCAGCCCCAGCATTTT
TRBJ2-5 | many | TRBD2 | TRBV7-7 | CASSWTSGSRETQYF | TGTGCTAGCAGCTGGACTAGCGGGAGTAGAGAGACCCAGTACTTC
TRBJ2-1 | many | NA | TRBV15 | CATSRDLAVQFF | TGTGCCACCAGCAGAGATTTGGCCGTGCAGTTCTTC
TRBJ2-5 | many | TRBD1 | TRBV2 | CASGEQGAGETQYF | TGTGCCAGCGGAGAACAGGGGGCAGGAGAGACCCAGTACTTC
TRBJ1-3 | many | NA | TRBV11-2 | CASSRAHGNTIYF | TGTGCCAGCAGTAGGGCCCACGGAAACACCATATATTTT
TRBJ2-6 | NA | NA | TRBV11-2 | CAIISFIVGSSGANVLTF | TGTGCCATCATCTCTTTCATTGTCGGGAGCTCTGGGGCCAACGTCCTGACTTTC